This T cell receptor (beta chain) was sequenced during a study of shared clonotypes between healthy human individuals. Study outcomes and limitations: Sample collection involved blood only; tissue repertoires are likely different. The authors expected sequencing depth to affect clonotype sharing among donors.

In the CD4+ fraction, cells were divided into CD45RA+ naive and CD45RA-negative memory subsets. Clones were read by immunoSEQ multiplex PCR, and TCRdb kept only the in-frame ones, dropping some. Of around 1.6 million clones in the sample, approximately 98% are singletons; the top ten hold about 0.45%. This CDR3 has 15 residues. Trimming took off 1 base at V and 2 bases at J, with 12 bases between the two ends. Germline values: CDR1 SGHRS, CDR2 YFSETQ. Comment on this clone: Its antigen is as yet unknown.

This TCR was recovered from a man under 40 in good health. Material: naive CD4+ T cells sorted from blood. Stated subset: CD45RA+ positively selected. The rearrangement uses TRBV5-1 and TRBJ2-5; D is uncertain. CDR3 loop: CASSLNVGLQETQYF. The CDR3 region has the DNA TGCGCCAGCAGCTTGAATGTAGGATTACAAGAGACCCAGTACTTC.